The 30 T cell receptor beta chains presented below share a single source sample, sequenced in a study of blood T cell repertoires in COVID-19. Using immunoSEQ multiplex PCR, the repertoire was profiled, and TCRdb retains in-frame clones only, with some absent. The repertoire holds 250,000 to 350,000 clones, with around nine tenths as singletons. Input material: PBMCs or T cells enriched from blood (not recorded which). These receptors were taken from a woman aged 40 to 50 who had recovered from COVID-19.

In nucleotides, the CDR3 is TGTGCCAGCAGCGCGACTAGCGGGAGGACGTTGGGAGCGACCCAGTACTTC. Protein: CASSATSGRTLGATQYF. The J gene is TRBJ2-5, the V gene TRBV5-4; 13 bases fit TRBD2. The CDR3 spans 17 residues. The germline gives CDR1 SGHNT, CDR2 YYREEE (reference sequence). Unmatched junction bases numbered 13, after V lost 4 bases and J lost 7 bases. Looking up the rest from reference TRBV5-4 and TRBJ2-5 gives the full variable domain: ETGVTQSPTHLIKTRGQQVTLRCSSQSGHNTVSWYQQALGQGPQFIFQYYREEENGRGNFPPRFSGLQFPNYSSELNVNALELDDSALYLCASSATSGRTLGATQYFGPGTRLLVL.

J is TRBJ2-5 and V is TRBV5-4, with 7 bases lining up with TRBD2. The germline CDR1 and CDR2 sequences are SGHNT and YYREEE (reference sequence). This CDR3 spans 14 amino acids. V lost 4 bases to trimming and J lost 5 bases; unmatched junction nucleotides: 8. CDR3 amino acids: CASSGREPGETQYF. For the CDR3, the DNA is TGTGCCAGCAGCGGGCGGGAGCCGGGGGAGACCCAGTACTTC. The full variable domain, rest sourced from reference TRBV5-4 and TRBJ2-5, is ETGVTQSPTHLIKTRGQQVTLRCSSQSGHNTVSWYQQALGQGPQFIFQYYREEENGRGNFPPRFSGLQFPNYSSELNVNALELDDSALYLCASSGREPGETQYFGPGTRLLVL.

The chain joins TRBV3-1 (or the pseudogene TRBV3-2) to TRBJ1-6; TRBD1 matches at 7 bases. J lost 7 bases, V lost 3 bases, and 12 bases had no gene match. Germline loops: CDR1 LGHDT, CDR2 YNNKEL (reference sequence). The CDR3 consists of 17 residues. The chain's CDR3 is CASSHLGQTSQNSPLHF. In DNA, the CDR3 is TGTGCCAGCAGCCACCTGGGACAGACCTCACAGAATTCACCCCTCCACTTT.

V and J are TRBV14 and TRBJ1-6; D call uncertain. Trimming shortened V by 0 bases and J by 9 bases, and 12 bases separated the two germline ends. The CDR3 has 15 residues. The germline V gene encodes CDR1 SGHDN and CDR2 FVKESK. The DNA for the CDR3 is TGTGCCAGCAGCCAAGAATATGGCCTTGGTTCACCCCTCCACTTT. Residues: CASSQEYGLGSPLHF.

This chain uses TRBV7-9 with TRBJ2-2, with 9 positions matching TRBD1. V lost 4 bases and J lost 1; bases outside the gene matches: 13. Germline V lookup: CDR1 SEHNR, CDR2 FQNEAQ (reference sequence). The CDR3 totals 19 residues. This chain's CDR3 is CASSYPGQGPLGNTGELFF. CDR3 coding DNA: TGTGCCAGCAGCTATCCGGGACAGGGACCTTTGGGGAACACCGGGGAGCTGTTTTTT.

The V call is TRBV19, the J call TRBJ2-2; D uncertain. The CDR3 contains 11 residues. Looked up from germline, CDR1 is LNHDA and CDR2 is SQIVND (reference sequence). V was clipped by 9 bases and J by 1 base, with 3 bases between them. CDR3 DNA: TGTGCCAGCCAGAACACCGGGGAGCTGTTTTTT. Translation: CASQNTGELFF.

This sequence joins TRBV10-3 and TRBJ2-7, with D possibly matching TRBD2 (5 bases). Trimming left V 8 bases short and J 1 base short, with 12 bases between. The CDR3 is 13 residues long. CDR1 and CDR2 from the germline V gene are ENHRY and SYGVKD. The CDR3 coding sequence is TGTGCCATCGGATCGTCGGGATCCTACGAGCAGTACTTC. Translated: CAIGSSGSYEQYF.

This sequence joins TRBV7-2 and TRBJ2-2, with 15 bases aligning to TRBD2. V dropped 0 bases and J dropped 6; count of bases not matched to a gene: 5. This CDR3 has 18 amino acids. CDR1 is SGHTA and CDR2 is FQGNSA in the germline V gene. CDR3 protein: CASSLAGTSGRWSGELFF. DNA for the CDR3: TGTGCCAGCAGCTTAGCCGGGACTAGCGGGAGGTGGTCCGGGGAGCTGTTTTTT.

The chain is built from TRBV21-1 and TRBJ2-1; TRBD2 was called by the table and not checked on the DNA. TRBV21-1 corresponds to a pseudogene. The CDR3 is 16 residues long. The CDR3 nucleotides read TGTGCCAGCAGCAAAGTCGGGGGTAGACGCCGGGATGAGCAGTTCTTC. As protein: CASSKVGGRRRDEQFF.

V and J are TRBV7-2 and TRBJ1-1, with TRBD1 identical over 8 bases. CDR1 and CDR2 from the germline V gene are SGHTA and FQGNSA. The CDR3 is 14 amino acids. Trimming cost V 2 bases and J 5 bases; bases outside gene matches: 4. The CDR3 coding sequence is TGTGCCAGCAGCTTACAGGGGGCAGTTACTGAAGCTTTCTTT. Protein: CASSLQGAVTEAFF. The whole variable domain, remainder taken from reference TRBV7-2 and TRBJ1-1, is GAGVSQSPSNKVTEKGKDVELRCDPISGHTALYWYRQSLGQGLEFLIYFQGNSAPDKSGLPSDRFSAERTGGSVSTLTIQRTQQEDSAVYLCASSLQGAVTEAFFGQGTRLTVV.

DNA for the CDR3: TGTGCCAGCACGACGGGAGGGGCTGATACGCAGTATTTT. It codes for CASTTGGADTQYF. The chain uses TRBV2 and TRBJ2-3, with 8 bases aligning to TRBD2. The CDR3 is made up of 13 amino acids. Losses at the gene ends were 7 bases for V and 6 bases for J; bases not matched to a gene: 6. CDR1 SNHLY and CDR2 FYNNEI come from the germline V gene.

V is TRBV2 and J is TRBJ1-2; 7 bases map to TRBD1. The germline gives CDR1 SNHLY, CDR2 FYNNEI. This CDR3 spans 13 amino acids. V gave up 7 bases and J gave up 4 bases; unmatched junction bases: 6. CDR3 bases: TGTGCCAGCAAAAGGGACAGTCGCTATGGCTACACCTTC. Amino acid sequence: CASKRDSRYGYTF.

V gene TRBV28 combines with J gene TRBJ2-3; the match to TRBD2 covers 7 bases. CDR3 length: 13 residues. The germline CDR1 and CDR2 sequences are MDHEN and SYDVKM. In nucleotides, the CDR3 is TGTGCGGTTGGGGAGGGCCTCTCAGATACGCAGTATTTT. Protein product: CAVGEGLSDTQYF. The full variable domain, its missing parts supplied by reference TRBV28 and TRBJ2-3, is DVKVTQSSRYLVKRTGEKVFLECVQDMDHENMFWYRQDPGLGLRLIYFSYDVKMKEKGDIPEGYSVSREKKERFSLILESASTNQTSMYLCAVGEGLSDTQYFGPGTRLTVL.

The V call is TRBV11-3, the J call TRBJ2-2, with no clear D. The CDR3 is made up of 14 amino acids. V was pared by 5 bases and J by 6 bases, with 13 bases between. Germline assignment: CDR1 SGHNT and CDR2 YENEEA. The CDR3 nucleotides read TGTGCCAGCAGCCCCTCTAGTTTCCCCGGGGAGCTGTTTTTT. It encodes CASSPSSFPGELFF. The entire variable domain, with the rest obtained from reference TRBV11-3 and TRBJ2-2, is as follows: EAGVVQSPRYKIIEKKQPVAFWCNPISGHNTLYWYLQNLGQGPELLIRYENEEAVDDSQLPKDRFSAERLKGVDSTLKIQPAELGDSAVYLCASSPSSFPGELFFGEGSRLTVL.

The rearrangement uses TRBV5-1 and TRBJ1-4; TRBD1 might be the D (5 bases). Germline assignment: CDR1 SGHRS and CDR2 YFSETQ. The CDR3 has 14 amino acids. V was cut by 9 bases and J by 0 bases, with 12 bases left in between. CDR3 nucleotide sequence: TGCGCCACTCGACAGACCGCAACTAATGAAAAACTGTTTTTT. Protein: CATRQTATNEKLFF.

The rearrangement uses TRBV27 and TRBJ2-3; TRBD1 is a possible D gene (6 bases). From germline, CDR1 is MNHEY and CDR2 SMNVEV (reference sequence). CDR3 length: 17 amino acids. V was pared by 2 bases and J by 7 bases, with 22 bases between. Here the CDR3 reads CASSLATGIISQNTQYF. The CDR3 nucleotides read TGTGCCAGCAGTTTAGCTACAGGGATTATTAGTCAGAATACGCAGTATTTT.

This clone has just one count. The gene calls are TRBV7-9 and TRBJ1-1; 7 positions match TRBD1. Losses at the gene ends were 3 bases for V and 4 bases for J; bases not matched to a gene: 8. Per the germline V gene, CDR1 is SEHNR and CDR2 is FQNEAQ (reference sequence). The CDR3 contains 15 residues. The CDR3 DNA reads TGTGCCAGCAGCTTTGGACAGGCGGCGGGCACTGAAGCTTTCTTT. Amino acid sequence: CASSFGQAAGTEAFF. Complete variable domain (other parts from reference TRBV7-9 and TRBJ1-1): DTGVSQNPRHKITKRGQNVTFRCDPISEHNRLYWYRQTLGQGPEFLTYFQNEAQLEKSRLLSDRFSAERPKGSFSTLEIQRTEQGDSAMYLCASSFGQAAGTEAFFGQGTRLTVV.

This chain uses TRBV11-2 with TRBJ2-7; 10 positions agree with TRBD2. Per the germline V gene, CDR1 is SGHAT and CDR2 is FQNNGV. The V and J ends lost 3 bases and 2 bases, in that order; junction bases with no gene match: 10. This CDR3 has 17 residues. The CDR3 loop is CASSFSSGTSEAYEQYF. DNA for the CDR3: TGTGCCAGCAGCTTTAGTTCCGGGACTAGCGAGGCCTACGAGCAGTACTTC.

The V gene is TRBV19, the J gene TRBJ2-2; the match to TRBD2 covers 7 bases. Germline values: CDR1 LNHDA, CDR2 SQIVND (reference sequence). This CDR3 contains 15 residues. Germline trimming cut 6 bases from V and 1 base from J; bases unmatched to any gene: 5. For the CDR3, the DNA is TGTGCCAGTAGCCCTCTAGCGGAGAACACCGGGGAGCTGTTTTTT. It specifies CASSPLAENTGELFF.

The CDR3 sequence is CASSLSRGLNEKLFF. The CDR3 coding sequence is TGTGCCAGCAGTTTATCAAGGGGGCTCAATGAAAAACTGTTTTTT. The rearrangement joins TRBV28 to TRBJ1-4; 7 nucleotides match TRBD1. This CDR3 contains 15 residues. With 1 base clipped from V and 5 bases from J, the junction kept 4 bases outside the gene matches. Per the germline V gene, CDR1 is MDHEN and CDR2 is SYDVKM. Supplemented by reference TRBV28 and TRBJ1-4, the full variable domain reads DVKVTQSSRYLVKRTGEKVFLECVQDMDHENMFWYRQDPGLGLRLIYFSYDVKMKEKGDIPEGYSVSREKKERFSLILESASTNQTSMYLCASSLSRGLNEKLFFGSGTQLSVL.

CDR3 bases: TGTGCCAGCACGACAGGTCGCACCGGGGAGCTGTTTTTT. It specifies CASTTGRTGELFF. J is TRBJ2-2 and V is TRBV2, with D tentatively TRBD1 (6 bases). Germline V CDR1 and CDR2: SNHLY, FYNNEI. Trimming took 7 bases from V and 4 from J, leaving 10 bases between them. The CDR3 covers 13 residues.

The chain has TRBV28 and TRBJ2-7; possible D gene TRBD1, 7 bases. Trimming left V 4 bases short and J 0 bases short, with 25 bases between. There are 19 residues in the CDR3. Germline CDR1 and CDR2: MDHEN and SYDVKM. The CDR3, as DNA: TGTGCCAGCAGTTACCCGGGACAGCTCTATGCGGGGAGCTCCTACGAGCAGTACTTC. It encodes CASSYPGQLYAGSSYEQYF. Looking up the rest from reference TRBV28 and TRBJ2-7 gives the full variable domain: DVKVTQSSRYLVKRTGEKVFLECVQDMDHENMFWYRQDPGLGLRLIYFSYDVKMKEKGDIPEGYSVSREKKERFSLILESASTNQTSMYLCASSYPGQLYAGSSYEQYFGPGTRLTVT.

The chain joins TRBV7-2 to TRBJ2-2, with D uncertain. The germline V and J ends were trimmed by 0 bases and 5 bases, with 10 bases remaining between them. CDR1 is SGHTA, CDR2 FQGNSA, per germline. The CDR3 has 15 amino acids. CDR3 DNA sequence: TGTGCCAGCAGCTTAGCGGCTAGTTGGACCGGGGAGCTGTTTTTT. This sequence encodes CASSLAASWTGELFF.

This clone was recorded once. This chain connects TRBV6-5 to TRBJ2-1; 12 nucleotides agree with TRBD2. Trimming cost V 4 bases and J 9 bases; bases outside gene matches: 10. CDR3 length equals 16 residues. CDR1 and CDR2 from the germline V gene are MNHEY and SVGAGI. The CDR3 bases are TGTGCCAGCAGTTCTGCGACTAGCGGGAGTTTAACTGAGCAGTTCTTC. It specifies CASSSATSGSLTEQFF.

The gene calls are TRBV28 and TRBJ2-6; D not resolved. The CDR3 loop spans 17 amino acids. CDR1 and CDR2 (germline): MDHEN, SYDVKM. V lost 2 bases to trimming and J lost 2 bases, with 13 bases between them. The CDR3 here is CASSLALLAAGANVLTF. The CDR3 nucleotides read TGTGCCAGCAGTTTAGCGTTATTAGCTGCTGGGGCCAACGTCCTGACTTTC.

The CDR3 spells CASSESLGDRLYF. The CDR3 DNA follows: TGCGCCAGCAGTGAGAGTTTGGGGGACAGACTCTACTTC. This chain connects TRBV10-2 to TRBJ2-5, with TRBD1 matching over 7 bases. The germline CDR1 and CDR2 sequences are WSHSY and SAAADI. The CDR3 runs to 13 residues. The V and J ends lost 2 bases and 14 bases, in that order; junction bases with no gene match: 11.

This chain connects TRBV7-2 to TRBJ1-2; no firm D call. In germline, CDR1 is SGHTA, CDR2 FQGNSA. This CDR3 has 13 amino acids. V lost 3 bases and J 5 bases, leaving 10 bases between the germline ends. CDR3 DNA sequence: TGTGCCAGCAGCTTGGGAGTTGAATATGGCTACACCTTC. Protein sequence: CASSLGVEYGYTF.

The J gene is TRBJ1-2, the V gene TRBV21-1; TRBD1, the table's D call, was not compared with the DNA. TRBV21-1 is a known pseudogene. The CDR3 covers 15 residues. CDR3: CASSKYTGGVYGYTF. CDR3 bases: TGTGCCAGCAGCAAATATACAGGGGGCGTATATGGCTACACCTTC.

This rearrangement joins TRBV4-3 to TRBJ2-4; 11 bases map to TRBD2. This CDR3 comprises 18 residues. The V segment lost 4 bases and the J segment 7 bases; nucleotides outside the gene matches: 15. CDR1 is LGHNA, CDR2 YSLEER, per germline. CDR3 DNA sequence: TGCGCCAGCAGCCCGACCCTGACTAGCGGGGCTTGGAGGAACATTCAGTACTTC. It codes for CASSPTLTSGAWRNIQYF.

The chain couples TRBV12-5 to TRBJ2-3; 11 nucleotides line up with TRBD2. Germline values: CDR1 LGHNT, CDR2 FRNRAP. V was clipped by 4 bases and J by 2 bases; unmatched bases: 5. This CDR3 has 16 residues. The CDR3 DNA is TGTGCTAGTGGTTCGGGGACTAGCGGTAACACAGATACGCAGTATTTT. It is translated as CASGSGTSGNTDTQYF.